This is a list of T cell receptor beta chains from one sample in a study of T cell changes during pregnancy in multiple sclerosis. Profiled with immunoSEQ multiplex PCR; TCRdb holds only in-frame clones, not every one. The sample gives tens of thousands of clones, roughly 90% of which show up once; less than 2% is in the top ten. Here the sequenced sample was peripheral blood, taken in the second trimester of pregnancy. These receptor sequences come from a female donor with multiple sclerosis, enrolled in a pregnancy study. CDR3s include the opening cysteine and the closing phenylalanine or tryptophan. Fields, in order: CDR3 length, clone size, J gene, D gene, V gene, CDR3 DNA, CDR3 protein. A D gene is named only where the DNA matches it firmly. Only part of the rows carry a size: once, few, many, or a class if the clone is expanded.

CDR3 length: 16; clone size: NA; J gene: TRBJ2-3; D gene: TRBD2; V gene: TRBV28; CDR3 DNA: TGTGCCAGCAGTCCCTTAGCGGGGGCCTCCACAGATACGCAGTATTTT; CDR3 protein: CASSPLAGASTDTQYF
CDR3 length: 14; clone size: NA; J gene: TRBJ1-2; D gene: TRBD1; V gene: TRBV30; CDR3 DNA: TGTGCCTGGATGTTAGCAGGGGGCAACTATGGCTACACCTTC; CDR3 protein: CAWMLAGGNYGYTF
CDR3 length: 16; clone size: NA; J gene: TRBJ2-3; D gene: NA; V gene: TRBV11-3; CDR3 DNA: TGTGCCAGCAGCTCCCCACAGGGTCGGAGCACAGATACGCAGTATTTT; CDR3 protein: CASSSPQGRSTDTQYF
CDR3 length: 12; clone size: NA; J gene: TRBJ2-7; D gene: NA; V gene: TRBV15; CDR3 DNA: TGTGCCACCAGCAGAGATCGCTACGAGCAGTACTTC; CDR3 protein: CATSRDRYEQYF
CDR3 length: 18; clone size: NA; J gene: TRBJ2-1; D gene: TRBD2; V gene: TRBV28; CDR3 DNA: TGTGCCAGCAGTTCCCCCCTATTAGCGGGATCTTCCTACAATGAGCAGTTCTTC; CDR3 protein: CASSSPLLAGSSYNEQFF
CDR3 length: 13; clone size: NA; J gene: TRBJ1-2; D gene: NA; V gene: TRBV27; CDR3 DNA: TGTGCCAGCAGTTACCGGGCTAACTATGGCTACACCTTC; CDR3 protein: CASSYRANYGYTF
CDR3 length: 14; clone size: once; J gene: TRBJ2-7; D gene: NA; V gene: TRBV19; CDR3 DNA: TGTGCCAGTAGTAGCCCGGGACTCCTAGACGAGCAGTACTTC; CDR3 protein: CASSSPGLLDEQYF
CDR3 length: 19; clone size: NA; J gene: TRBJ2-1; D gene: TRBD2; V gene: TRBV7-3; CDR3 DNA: TGTGCCAGCAGCCGATCAAGGGCTAGCGGGGGCTCCGCCTACAATGAGCAGTTCTTC; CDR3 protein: CASSRSRASGGSAYNEQFF
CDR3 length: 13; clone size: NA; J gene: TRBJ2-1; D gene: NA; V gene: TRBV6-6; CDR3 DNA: TGTGCCAGCAGTTACTCACTCTACAATGAGCAGTTCTTC; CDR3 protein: CASSYSLYNEQFF
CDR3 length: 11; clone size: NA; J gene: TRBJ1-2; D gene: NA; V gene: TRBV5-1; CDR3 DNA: TGCGCCAGCAGCTCCGACTATGGCTACACCTTC; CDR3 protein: CASSSDYGYTF
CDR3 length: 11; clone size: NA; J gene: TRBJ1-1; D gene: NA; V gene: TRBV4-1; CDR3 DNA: TGCGCCAGCAGCCACTCAGGTGAAGCTTTCTTT; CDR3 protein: CASSHSGEAFF
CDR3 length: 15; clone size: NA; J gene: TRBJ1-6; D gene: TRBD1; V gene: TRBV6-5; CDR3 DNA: TGTGCCAGCAGAACGGGACAGGCATATAATTCACCCCTCCACTTT; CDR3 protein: CASRTGQAYNSPLHF
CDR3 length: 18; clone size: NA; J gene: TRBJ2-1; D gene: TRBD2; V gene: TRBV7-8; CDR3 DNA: TGTGCCAGCAGCTTAGGGGCGGCTAGCGGGAGAGGATACAATGAGCAGTTCTTC; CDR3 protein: CASSLGAASGRGYNEQFF
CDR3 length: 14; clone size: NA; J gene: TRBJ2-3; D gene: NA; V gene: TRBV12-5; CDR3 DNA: TGTGCTAGTGGTTGGTCCCGGGGCACAGATACGCAGTATTTT; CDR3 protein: CASGWSRGTDTQYF
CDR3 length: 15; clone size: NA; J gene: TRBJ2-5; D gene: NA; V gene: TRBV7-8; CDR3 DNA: TGTGCCAGCAGTCCCGGGCTAGGGGGACAAGAGACCCAGTACTTC; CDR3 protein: CASSPGLGGQETQYF
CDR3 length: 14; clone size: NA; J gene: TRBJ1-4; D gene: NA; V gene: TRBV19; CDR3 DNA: TGTGCCAGTAGAGTATGGGGAGGTGAGGAAAAACTGTTTTTT; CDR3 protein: CASRVWGGEEKLFF
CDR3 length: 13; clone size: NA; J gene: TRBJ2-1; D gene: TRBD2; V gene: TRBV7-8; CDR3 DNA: TGTGCCAGCACTCTAGCGGGGGCGAATGAGCAGTTCTTC; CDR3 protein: CASTLAGANEQFF
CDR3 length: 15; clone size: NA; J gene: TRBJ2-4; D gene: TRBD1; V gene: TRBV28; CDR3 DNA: TGTGCCAGCAGTTCCGGGACAGGCAGGAAGGACATTCAGTACTTC; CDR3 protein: CASSSGTGRKDIQYF
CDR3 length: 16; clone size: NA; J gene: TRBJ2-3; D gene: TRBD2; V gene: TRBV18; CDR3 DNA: TGTGCCAGCTCACCCCGGGAGGGGCCCGGCACAGATACGCAGTATTTT; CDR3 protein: CASSPREGPGTDTQYF
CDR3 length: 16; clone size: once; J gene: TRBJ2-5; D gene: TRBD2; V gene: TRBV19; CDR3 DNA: TGTGCCAGTAGTATCGGGGGAGGGCCGTCTGGAGAGACCCAGTACTTC; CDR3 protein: CASSIGGGPSGETQYF
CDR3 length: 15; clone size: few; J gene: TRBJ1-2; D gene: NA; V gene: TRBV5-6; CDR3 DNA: TGTGCCAGCAGCCCGCTGAGGTTAGCTAACTATGGCTACACCTTC; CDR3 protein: CASSPLRLANYGYTF
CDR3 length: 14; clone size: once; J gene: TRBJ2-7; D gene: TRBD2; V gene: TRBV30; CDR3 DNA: TGTGCCTGGAGTGTAACCCGCGGGAGTCCCGAGCAGTACTTC; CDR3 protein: CAWSVTRGSPEQYF
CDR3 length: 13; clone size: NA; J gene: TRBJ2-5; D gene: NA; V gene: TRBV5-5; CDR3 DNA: TGTGCCAGCAGCTTGAATGGAGGATCGGCCCAGTACTTC; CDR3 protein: CASSLNGGSAQYF
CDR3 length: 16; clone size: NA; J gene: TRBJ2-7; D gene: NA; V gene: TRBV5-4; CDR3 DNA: TGTGCCAGCAGCTTAGGAGCGGCACGGAGCTCCTACGAGCAGTACTTC; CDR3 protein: CASSLGAARSSYEQYF
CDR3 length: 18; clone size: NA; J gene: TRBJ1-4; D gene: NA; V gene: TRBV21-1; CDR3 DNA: TGTGCCAGCAGCAAGTTTTCCGGGACTCGGGCCTTAGATGAAAAACTGTTTTTT; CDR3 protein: CASSKFSGTRALDEKLFF
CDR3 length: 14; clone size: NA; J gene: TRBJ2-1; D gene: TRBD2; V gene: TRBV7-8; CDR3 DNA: TGTGCCAGCAGCTTAGGAAGGACTAGCCGGGAGCAGTTCTTC; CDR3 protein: CASSLGRTSREQFF
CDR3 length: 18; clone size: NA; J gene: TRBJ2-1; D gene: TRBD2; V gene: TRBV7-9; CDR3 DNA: TGTGCCAGCAGCTCCCGGGGAGCTAGCGGCCCCTCCTACAATGAGCAGTTCTTC; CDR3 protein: CASSSRGASGPSYNEQFF
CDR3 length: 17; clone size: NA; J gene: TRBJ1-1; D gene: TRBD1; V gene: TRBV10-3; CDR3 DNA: TGTGCCATCAGTGACCCACCCGGGACAGGGGGCCGGACTGAAGCTTTCTTT; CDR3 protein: CAISDPPGTGGRTEAFF
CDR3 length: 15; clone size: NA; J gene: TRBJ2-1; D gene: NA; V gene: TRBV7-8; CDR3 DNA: TGTGCCAGCGAAACCGGGGGGCGTTCCTACAATGAGCAGTTCTTC; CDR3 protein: CASETGGRSYNEQFF
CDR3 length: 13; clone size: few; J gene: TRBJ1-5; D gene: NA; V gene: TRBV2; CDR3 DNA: TGTGCCAGCACGGGGGAAGTCAATCAGCCCCAGCATTTT; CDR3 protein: CASTGEVNQPQHF
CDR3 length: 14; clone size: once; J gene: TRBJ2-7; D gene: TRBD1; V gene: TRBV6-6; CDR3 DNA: TGTGCCAGCAGTTACCGACAGGGCCCCTACGAGCAGTACTTC; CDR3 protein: CASSYRQGPYEQYF
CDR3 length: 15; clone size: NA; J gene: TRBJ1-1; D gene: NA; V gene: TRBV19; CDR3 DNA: TGTGCCAGTAGTATTTTTCGGGGGGGGAACACTGAAGCTTTCTTT; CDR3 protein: CASSIFRGGNTEAFF
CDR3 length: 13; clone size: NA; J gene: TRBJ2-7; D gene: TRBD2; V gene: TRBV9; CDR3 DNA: TGTGCCAGCAATCAGCGGGGGGACTACGAGCAGTACTTC; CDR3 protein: CASNQRGDYEQYF
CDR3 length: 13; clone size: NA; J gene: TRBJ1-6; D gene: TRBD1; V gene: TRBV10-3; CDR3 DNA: TGTGCCATCAGGACAGGGGAGAATTCACCCCTCCACTTT; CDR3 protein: CAIRTGENSPLHF
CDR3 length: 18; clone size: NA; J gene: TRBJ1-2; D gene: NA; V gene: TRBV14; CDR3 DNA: TGTGCCAGCAGCCAAGATAGTCGGGTTACTTCAGGAGGCTATGGCTACACCTTC; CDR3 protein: CASSQDSRVTSGGYGYTF
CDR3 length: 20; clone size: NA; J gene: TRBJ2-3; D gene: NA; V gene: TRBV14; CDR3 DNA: TGTGCCAGCAGCCGAGGATTGTTGGGGCTTCCAACTTGGAGCACAGATACGCAGTATTTT; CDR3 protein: CASSRGLLGLPTWSTDTQYF
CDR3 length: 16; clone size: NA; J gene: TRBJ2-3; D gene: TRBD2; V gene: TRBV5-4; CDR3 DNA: TGTGCCAGCAGCACCGCTAGCGGGGGGGATACAGATACGCAGTATTTT; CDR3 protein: CASSTASGGDTDTQYF
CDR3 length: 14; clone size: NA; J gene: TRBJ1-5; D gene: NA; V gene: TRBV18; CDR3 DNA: TGTGCCAGCGACGGGGGAACCGGCAATCAGCCCCAGCATTTT; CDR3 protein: CASDGGTGNQPQHF
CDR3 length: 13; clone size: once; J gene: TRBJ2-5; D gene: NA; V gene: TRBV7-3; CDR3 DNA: TGTGCCAGCAGCAGGGACTTACAAGAGACCCAGTACTTC; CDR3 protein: CASSRDLQETQYF
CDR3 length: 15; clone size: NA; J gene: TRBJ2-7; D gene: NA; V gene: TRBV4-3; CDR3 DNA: TGCGCCAGCAGCCAGACGGGACATAGCTCCTACGAGCAGTACTTC; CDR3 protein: CASSQTGHSSYEQYF
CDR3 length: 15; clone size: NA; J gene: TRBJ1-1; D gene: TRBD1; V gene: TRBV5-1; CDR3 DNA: TGCGCCAGCAGCTTCCCGGGACAGGGAGACACTGAAGCTTTCTTT; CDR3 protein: CASSFPGQGDTEAFF
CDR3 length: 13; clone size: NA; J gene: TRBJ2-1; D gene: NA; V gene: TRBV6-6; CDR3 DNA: TGTGCCAGCACGGGAGAAACCTACAATGAGCAGTTCTTC; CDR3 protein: CASTGETYNEQFF
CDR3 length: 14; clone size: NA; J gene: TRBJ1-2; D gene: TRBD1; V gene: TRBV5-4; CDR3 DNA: TGTGCCAGCAGCCCGGGACAGGGGGCTTTTGGCTACACCTTC; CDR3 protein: CASSPGQGAFGYTF
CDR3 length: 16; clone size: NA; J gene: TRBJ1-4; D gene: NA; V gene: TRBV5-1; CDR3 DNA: TGCGCCAGCAGTTGGGGGACACTCGCAACTAATGAAAAACTGTTTTTT; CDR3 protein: CASSWGTLATNEKLFF
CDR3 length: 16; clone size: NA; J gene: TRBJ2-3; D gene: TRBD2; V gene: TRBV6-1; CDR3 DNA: TGTGCCAGCAGTGGTCGCGGAGCGGGGGGCACAGATACGCAGTATTTT; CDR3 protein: CASSGRGAGGTDTQYF
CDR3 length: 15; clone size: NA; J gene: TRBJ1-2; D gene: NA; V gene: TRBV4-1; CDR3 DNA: TGCGCCAGCAGCCAACCAGGCAGGGTTAGGTATGGCTACACCTTC; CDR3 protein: CASSQPGRVRYGYTF
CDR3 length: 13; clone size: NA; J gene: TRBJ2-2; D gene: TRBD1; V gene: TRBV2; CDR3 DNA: TGTGCCAGCACCGGACAGGGTTACGGGGAGCTGTTTTTT; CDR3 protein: CASTGQGYGELFF
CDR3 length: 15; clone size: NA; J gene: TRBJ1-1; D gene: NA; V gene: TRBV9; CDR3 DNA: TGTGCCAGCAGCCCGCGGGGGGAGGTGAACACTGAAGCTTTCTTT; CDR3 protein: CASSPRGEVNTEAFF
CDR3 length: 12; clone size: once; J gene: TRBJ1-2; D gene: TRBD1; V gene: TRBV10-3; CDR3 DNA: TGTGCCATCAGCACAGGGGATTATGGCTACACCTTC; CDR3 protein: CAISTGDYGYTF
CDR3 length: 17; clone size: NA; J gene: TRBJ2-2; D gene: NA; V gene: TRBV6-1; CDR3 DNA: TGTGCCAGCAGTGGGTTAGCGGTCAGGGCGAACACCGGGGAGCTGTTTTTT; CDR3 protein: CASSGLAVRANTGELFF
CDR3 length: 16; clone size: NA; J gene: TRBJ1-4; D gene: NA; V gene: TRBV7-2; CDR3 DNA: TGTGCCAGCAGCTTAGACCTCGAAGGGGAGGGTGAAAAACTGTTTTTT; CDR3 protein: CASSLDLEGEGEKLFF
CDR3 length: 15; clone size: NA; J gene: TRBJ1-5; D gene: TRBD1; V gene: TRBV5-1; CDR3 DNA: TGCGCCAGCAGCCCGGAGGGACAGGGGAATCAGCCCCAGCATTTT; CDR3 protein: CASSPEGQGNQPQHF
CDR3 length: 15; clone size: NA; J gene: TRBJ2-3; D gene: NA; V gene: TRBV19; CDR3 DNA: TGTGCCAGTAGTATAAGGGATAGCGCCACAGATACGCAGTATTTT; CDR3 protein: CASSIRDSATDTQYF
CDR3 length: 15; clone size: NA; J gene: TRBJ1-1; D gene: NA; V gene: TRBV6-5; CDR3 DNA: TGTGCCAGCAGTCCAGGTGGAGGGAGGAGTTCTGAAGCTTTCTTT; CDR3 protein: CASSPGGGRSSEAFF
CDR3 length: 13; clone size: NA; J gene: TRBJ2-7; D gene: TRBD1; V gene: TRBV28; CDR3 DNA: TGTGCCAGCAGTTTATCCGGGACAGGGGCTTCGTACTTC; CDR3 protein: CASSLSGTGASYF
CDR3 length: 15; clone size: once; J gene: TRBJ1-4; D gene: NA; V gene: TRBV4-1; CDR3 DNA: TGCGCCAGCAGCCACCCCGGGGTGTGGGATGAAAAACTGTTTTTT; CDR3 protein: CASSHPGVWDEKLFF
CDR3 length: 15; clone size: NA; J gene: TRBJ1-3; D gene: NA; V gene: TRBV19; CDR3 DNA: TGTGCCAGTAGTACCCGGCAGGGCCCTGGAAACACCATATATTTT; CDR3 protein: CASSTRQGPGNTIYF
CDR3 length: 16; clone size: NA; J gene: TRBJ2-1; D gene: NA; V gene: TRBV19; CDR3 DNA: TGTGCCAGTAGTGTAAGCGGGTCGAACTCCTACAATGAGCAGTTCTTC; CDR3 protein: CASSVSGSNSYNEQFF
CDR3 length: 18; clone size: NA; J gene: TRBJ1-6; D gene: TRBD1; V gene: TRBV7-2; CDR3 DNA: TGTGCCAGCAGCTTAGCCCCCCCGACAGGGGCCAACCCGGCGGCCCTCCACTTT; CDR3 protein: CASSLAPPTGANPAALHF